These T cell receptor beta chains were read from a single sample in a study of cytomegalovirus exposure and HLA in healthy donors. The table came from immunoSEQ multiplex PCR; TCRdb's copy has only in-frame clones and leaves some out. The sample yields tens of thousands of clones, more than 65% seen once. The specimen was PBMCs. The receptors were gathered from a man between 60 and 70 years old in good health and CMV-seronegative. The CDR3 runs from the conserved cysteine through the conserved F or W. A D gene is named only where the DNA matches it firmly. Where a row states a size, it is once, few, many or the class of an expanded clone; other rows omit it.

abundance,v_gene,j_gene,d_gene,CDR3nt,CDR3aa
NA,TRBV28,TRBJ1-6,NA,TGTGCCAGCATAGGGGAAGGGTCACCCCTCCACTTT,CASIGEGSPLHF
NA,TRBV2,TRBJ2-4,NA,TGTGCCAGCAGTGAGAGCGGAACAATAGCCAAAAACATTCAGTACTTC,CASSESGTIAKNIQYF
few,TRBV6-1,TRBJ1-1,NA,TGTGCCAGCAGTGAACAGGGTGAGCGAGAAGCTTTCTTT,CASSEQGEREAFF
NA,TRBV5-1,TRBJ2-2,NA,TGCGCCAGCAGCTTCGGTAGCCCTGGCACCGGGGAGCTGTTTTTT,CASSFGSPGTGELFF
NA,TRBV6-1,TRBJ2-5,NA,TGTGCCAGCAGAGGGACTCCACAAGAGACCCAGTACTTC,CASRGTPQETQYF
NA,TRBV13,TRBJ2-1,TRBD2,TGTGCCAGCAGCTCCACTAGCGGTTCCTACAATGAGCAGTTCTTC,CASSSTSGSYNEQFF
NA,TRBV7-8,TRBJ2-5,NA,TGTGCCAGCAGCTTAGCAGGCAGGCGCTCTGAGACCCAGTACTTC,CASSLAGRRSETQYF
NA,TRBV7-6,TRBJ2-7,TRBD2,TGTGCCAGCAGCGTGACTAGCGGGAGAGTCTATGACGAGCAGTACTTC,CASSVTSGRVYDEQYF
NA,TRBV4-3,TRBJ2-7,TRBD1,TGCGCCAGCAGCCAAGGACAGGGGGCCGTCTACGAGCAGTACTTC,CASSQGQGAVYEQYF
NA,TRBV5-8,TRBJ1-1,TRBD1,TGTGCCAGCAGCACGTTGGGACAGGCCCTCTTCTTT,CASSTLGQALFF
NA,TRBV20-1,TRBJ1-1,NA,TGCAGTGCTCAAAACACTGAAGCTTTCTTT,CSAQNTEAFF
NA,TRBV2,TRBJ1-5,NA,TGTGCCAGCAGTGACATCGACAGGCGGGGGCAGCCCCAGCATTTT,CASSDIDRRGQPQHF
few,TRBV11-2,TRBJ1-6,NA,TGTGCCAGCAGCTTAGATACACGGGATTCACCCCTCCACTTT,CASSLDTRDSPLHF
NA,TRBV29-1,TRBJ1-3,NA,TGCAGCGCGGACCTAGCGGGAAACACCATATATTTT,CSADLAGNTIYF
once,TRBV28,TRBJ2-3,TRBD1,TGTGCCAGCAGTTGGGCTGGACAGGGCACAGATACGCAGTATTTT,CASSWAGQGTDTQYF
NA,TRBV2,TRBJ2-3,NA,TGTGCCAGCAGGGGAGAGTTTGCAACAGATACGCAGTATTTT,CASRGEFATDTQYF
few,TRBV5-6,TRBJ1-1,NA,TGTGCCAGCAGCTTGTCAGTGAACACTGAAGCTTTCTTT,CASSLSVNTEAFF
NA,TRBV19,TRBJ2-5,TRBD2,TGTGCCAGTACCCTAACGGGACTAGGGGCTGCAGAGACCCAGTACTTC,CASTLTGLGAAETQYF
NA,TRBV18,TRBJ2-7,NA,TGTGCCAGCTCACCCTCTCGGGAGTACGAGCAGTACTTC,CASSPSREYEQYF
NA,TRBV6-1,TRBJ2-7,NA,TGTGCCAGCAGTGCCCAGGGGACCCTAACCTACGAGCAGTACTTC,CASSAQGTLTYEQYF
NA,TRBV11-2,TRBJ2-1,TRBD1,TGTGCCAGCAGCCGGGACAGGTCAGACAATGAGCAGTTCTTC,CASSRDRSDNEQFF
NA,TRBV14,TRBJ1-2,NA,TGTGCCAGCAGCTCAACAGGGCTGTCTGGCTACACCTTC,CASSSTGLSGYTF
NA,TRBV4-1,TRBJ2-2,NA,TGCGCCAGCAGCCACCCTACGGGAGTCGGGGACACCGGGGAGCTGTTTTTT,CASSHPTGVGDTGELFF
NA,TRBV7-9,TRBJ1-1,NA,TGTGCCAGCAGCCCCGGGTTTAACACTGAAGCTTTCTTT,CASSPGFNTEAFF
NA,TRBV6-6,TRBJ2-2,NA,TGTGCCAGCAGCTGGGCCGGGGGACCCCACACCGGGGAGCTGTTTTTT,CASSWAGGPHTGELFF
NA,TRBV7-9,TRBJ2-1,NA,TGTGCCAGCAGCTTAATGGGGAGCTCCTACAATGAGCAGTTCTTC,CASSLMGSSYNEQFF